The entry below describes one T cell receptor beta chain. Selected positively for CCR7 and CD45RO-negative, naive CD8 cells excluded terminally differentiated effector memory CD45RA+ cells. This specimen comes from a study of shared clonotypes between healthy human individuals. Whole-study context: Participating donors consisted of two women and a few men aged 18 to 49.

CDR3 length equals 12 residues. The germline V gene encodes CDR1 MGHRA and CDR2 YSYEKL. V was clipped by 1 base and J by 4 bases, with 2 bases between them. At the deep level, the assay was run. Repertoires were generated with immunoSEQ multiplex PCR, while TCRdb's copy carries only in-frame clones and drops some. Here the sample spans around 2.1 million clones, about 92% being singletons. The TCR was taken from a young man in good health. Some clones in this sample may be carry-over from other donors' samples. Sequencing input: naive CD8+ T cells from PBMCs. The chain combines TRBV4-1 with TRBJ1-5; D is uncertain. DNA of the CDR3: TGCGCCAGCAGCCAAGTTAATCAGCCCCAGCATTTT. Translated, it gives CASSQVNQPQHF.